This TCR beta chain appears in the sequencing data of a study of shared clonotypes between healthy human individuals. Genomic DNA per cell subset filled all wells of several immunoSEQ plates. In the authors' methods: Junction-only immunoSEQ sequences carried no quality scores, so filtering differed. Only in-frame clones appear in the TCRdb table, and some are missing; sequencing was by immunoSEQ multiplex PCR. V, J and clone size derive from that table, while D and trimming were established from the DNA sequence. The sample has some 530,000 clones, 81% seen once. The CDR3 totals 15 residues. Trimming cost V 1 base and J 8 bases, with 14 bases left between them. Looked up from germline, CDR1 is MNHNS and CDR2 is SASEGT. None of the donors, who were healthy HIV-negative adults, had recently had acute infections or vaccinations.

This clonotype originated in a woman between 35 and 50 years old in good health. Some clones in this sample may be carry-over from other donors' samples. The rearrangement links TRBV6-1 to TRBJ1-4; maybe TRBD1 (5 bases). The sample comprised PBMCs. The CDR3 is CASSEGGGIGEKLFF. CDR3 DNA sequence: TGTGCCAGCAGTGAAGGGGGCGGGATTGGAGAAAAACTGTTTTTT.